Reported below is one T cell receptor (beta chain). Its matching antigen is unknown. The sample belongs to a study of radiotherapy plus CTLA-4 blockade in lung cancer. Study-wide context: Among all patients, approximately 17% showed objective responses, while more than 25% had disease control.

The V gene's germline CDR1 is SGHDT and CDR2 YYEEEE. This CDR3 is built from 16 residues. The J segment lost 4 bases and the V segment lost 4 bases, leaving 6 bases of the junction unmatched. The method was immunoSEQ multiplex PCR; TCRdb's version includes in-frame clones alone and lacks a portion of them. The sample has some 100,000 clones, around 75% seen once. Regarding the study as a whole: Researchers report tumor-derived TCR clones expanding in blood after radiotherapy plus ipilimumab.

Those with chemo-refractory metastatic non-small-cell lung cancer were treated with focal radiation combined with CTLA-4 blockade using ipilimumab. The chain links TRBV5-6 to TRBJ2-5; 14 nucleotides match TRBD2. The specimen comprised peripheral blood, sampled from a patient treated with radiotherapy plus ipilimumab. The sequence was obtained from a human donor with non-small cell lung cancer who had a partial response to radiotherapy plus ipilimumab. This chain's CDR3 is CASSPGLAGGVETQYF. The CDR3 nucleotides read TGTGCCAGCAGCCCCGGACTAGCGGGAGGAGTAGAGACCCAGTACTTC.